The clone carrying this T cell receptor beta chain was recorded at least ten times. V gave up 3 bases and J gave up 2 bases, with 10 bases separating them. The CDR3 loop spans 14 amino acids. Germline CDR1 MDHEN, CDR2 SYDVKM. The sample is drawn from a study of T cells in Graves' hyperthyroidism and ophthalmopathy. Regions amplified from RNA transcripts were the TCR beta CDR3 regions. A set of HTBI primers served as the primers for a first-round RT-PCR of the TCR CDR3. TCRdb independently ran MiXCR on the multiplex PCR reads; one entry per CDR3 protein. The data show 92,000 or so distinct CDR3 sequences, with approximately 56% seen just once and less than 30% held by the top ten. A lack of ophthalmopathy progression within 18 months defined stable Graves' hyperthyroidism.

The V call is TRBV28, the J call TRBJ1-2, with D hard to call. The TCR was taken from a woman in her 40s with Graves' hyperthyroidism. The specimen was blood. CDR3 nucleotides: TGTGCCAGCAGTTTGTTGGGGTCCAACTATGGCTACACCTTC. This codes for CASSLLGSNYGYTF.